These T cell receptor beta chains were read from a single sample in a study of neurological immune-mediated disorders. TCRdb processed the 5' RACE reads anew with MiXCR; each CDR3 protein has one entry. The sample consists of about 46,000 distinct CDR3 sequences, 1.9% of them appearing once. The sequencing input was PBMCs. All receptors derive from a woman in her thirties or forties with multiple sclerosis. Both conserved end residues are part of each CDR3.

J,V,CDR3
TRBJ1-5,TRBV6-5,CASSLTGDNQPQHF
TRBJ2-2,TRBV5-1,CASSLSPGLANTGELFF
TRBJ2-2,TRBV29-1,CSVDRGRGNTGELFF
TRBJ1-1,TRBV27,CASSLSGGTEAFF
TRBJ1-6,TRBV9,CASSRDSYSPLHF
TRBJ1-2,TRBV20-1,CSAMTFSPGTASYGYTF
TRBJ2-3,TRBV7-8,CASSLGAGSDTQYF
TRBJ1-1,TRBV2,CASSNDRVRLNTEAFF
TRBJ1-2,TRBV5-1,CASSLLTGVNYGYTF
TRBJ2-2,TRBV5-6,CASSPNPTGELFF
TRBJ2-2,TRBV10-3,CATGMHTGELFF
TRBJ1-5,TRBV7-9,CASSQGGLGQPQHF
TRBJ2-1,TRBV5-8,CASSSDRVYNEQFF
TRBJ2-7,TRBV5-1,CASSFTGTRREQYF
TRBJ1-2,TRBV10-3,CAISESWTGGYGYTF
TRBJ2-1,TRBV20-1,CSARDIGQGNYEQFF
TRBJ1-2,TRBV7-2,CASSSAGGVGYTF
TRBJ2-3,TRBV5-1,CASSLEGLAGTDTQYF
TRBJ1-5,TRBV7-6,CASSFNRDRPQHF
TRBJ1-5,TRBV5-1,CASSLGSGPDQPQHF
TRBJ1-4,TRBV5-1,CASSLAESHNEKLFF
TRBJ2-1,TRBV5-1,CASSLAWGEQFF
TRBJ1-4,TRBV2,CASTLSVEKLFF
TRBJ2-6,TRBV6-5,CASRPFSGANVLTF
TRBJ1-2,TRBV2,CASRDSLTNYGYTF
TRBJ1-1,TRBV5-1,CASRPIQGVAEAFF
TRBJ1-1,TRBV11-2,CASSLERPTGAFF
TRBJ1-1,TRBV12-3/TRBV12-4,CASSLMTGMNTEAFF
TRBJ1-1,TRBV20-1,CSARGRGVYTEAFF
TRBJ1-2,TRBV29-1,CSVDEGASYGYTF